The sample holds one count of the clone carrying this T cell receptor (beta chain). Antigen specificity is unknown. The ends lost 6 bases at V and 7 bases at J; junction bases unmatched: 13. Germline V lookup: CDR1 SEHNR, CDR2 FQNEAQ (reference sequence). This CDR3 has 15 residues. The data are from a study of cytomegalovirus exposure and HLA in healthy donors. Profiled with immunoSEQ multiplex PCR; TCRdb holds only in-frame clones, not every one. The sample gives about 220,000 clones, approximately 87% of which show up once; 2.6% is in the top ten. General study points: The CMV antigen specificity of a few CMV-associated chains was confirmed through in vitro analysis.

Sequenced input: PBMCs. The chain recombines TRBV7-9 with TRBJ2-5; TRBD2 matches at 8 bases. The TCR sequence derives from a man younger than 30 in good health and CMV-seronegative. Here the CDR3 reads CASSFRGGTYGTQYF. CDR3 nucleotide sequence: TGTGCCAGCAGTTTTCGGGGGGGGACGTATGGGACCCAGTACTTC.